This T cell receptor beta chain appears in the sequencing data of a study of OX40 agonist ivuxolimab in advanced cancers. About the study: Patients received ivuxolimab, an agonistic anti-OX40 (CD134) antibody. Points from the study as a whole: In the 0.1 to 3.0 mg/kg range, CD4+ and CD8+ blood T cells had expanded clonally by week 6. Compared with others, partial responders at 0.1-3.0 mg/kg displayed clonal expansion among the lowest.

About this clone: The antigen is undetermined.

Samples of blood were obtained at baseline, on cycle 4 day 1, and on cycle 7 day 1. Generated by immunoSEQ multiplex PCR, the TCRdb table keeps only in-frame clones and is missing some. In the table there are about 25,000 clones, approximately 86% of which are singletons. The CDR3 loop spans 13 amino acids. Germline assignment: CDR1 LNHDA and CDR2 SQIVND (reference sequence). The V end was cut by 8 bases, the J end by 2 bases, with 13 bases between. Source: CD4+ or CD8+ T cells sorted from blood, taken in a trial of the OX40 agonist ivuxolimab. The source is an adult with an advanced solid tumor such as melanoma, head and neck, liver or kidney cancer. The gene calls are TRBV19 and TRBJ2-7; no reliable D call. This chain's CDR3 is CASGQDQTYEQYF. In DNA, the CDR3 is TGTGCCAGTGGGCAGGATCAAACCTACGAGCAGTACTTC.